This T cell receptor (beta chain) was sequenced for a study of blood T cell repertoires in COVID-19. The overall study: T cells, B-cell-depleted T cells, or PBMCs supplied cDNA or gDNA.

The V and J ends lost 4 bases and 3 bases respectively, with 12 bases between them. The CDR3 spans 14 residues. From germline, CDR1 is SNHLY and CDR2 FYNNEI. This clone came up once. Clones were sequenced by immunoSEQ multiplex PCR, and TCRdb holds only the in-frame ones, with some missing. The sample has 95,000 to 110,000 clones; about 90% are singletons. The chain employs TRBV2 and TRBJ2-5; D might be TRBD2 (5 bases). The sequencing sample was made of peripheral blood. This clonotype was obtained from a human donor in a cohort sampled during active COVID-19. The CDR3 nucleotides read TGTGCCAGCAGTGGGATTAGCGAGAAAGAGACCCAGTACTTC. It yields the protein CASSGISEKETQYF.